This T cell receptor (beta chain) is drawn from a study of blood T cell repertoires in COVID-19. Across the study: Spain, Italy and the United States supplied samples that represented acute and convalescent COVID-19. In each case, the material was cDNA or gDNA derived from T cells, B-cell-depleted T cells, or PBMCs.

Authors' analysis steps: Reference gene primers were amplified, and this amplification served to estimate nucleated cell counts. Repertoires were generated with immunoSEQ multiplex PCR, while TCRdb's copy carries only in-frame clones and drops some. V and J calls and clone size follow that table, whereas D and trimming were derived from the DNA. The data hold about 120,000 clones, with around 86% observed a single time. CDR1 is LNHDA and CDR2 is SQIVND in the germline V gene (reference sequence). J was trimmed by 7 bases and V by 5 bases; bases with no gene match: 15. This CDR3 contains 17 residues. The TCR sequence derives from a woman aged 70 to 79 with acute or convalescent COVID-19. This rearrangement joins TRBV19 to TRBJ1-5; 9 nucleotides match TRBD1. The sequenced sample consisted of peripheral blood. CDR3: CASSSNGAGTGLQPQHF. The DNA for the CDR3 is TGTGCCAGTAGTTCTAATGGGGCCGGGACAGGGTTGCAGCCCCAGCATTTT.